The entry below gives a single TCR beta chain sequence along with its context. One end of the junction is discordant with germline, which a read error may explain. The data originate from a study of cytomegalovirus exposure and HLA in healthy donors. The PCR ran on 60 Vbeta and 13 Jbeta primers. Sequencing was performed with immunoSEQ multiplex PCR; in TCRdb, only in-frame clones are kept and a portion is missing. The repertoire holds about 200,000 clones, with 80% to 90% as singletons. The source is a man aged 25-45 years in good health and CMV-seronegative. Sequencing input: PBMCs.

The CDR3, as DNA: TGTGCTAGCAGCTTAGGCCCGAGCGGGGGCGATACGCAGTATTTT. Translation: CASSLGPSGGDTQYF. The chain couples TRBV7-7 to TRBJ2-3, with 8 bases matching TRBD2. This CDR3 is 15 amino acids long. Germline CDR1 is SSHAT and CDR2 is FNYEAQ (reference sequence).